This TCR beta chain was sequenced in a study of cytomegalovirus exposure and HLA in healthy donors. Study-level information: Genotyping of 400 or so donors showed that 80% to 85% belonged to the Caucasian-associated ancestry cluster. Regarding the study as a whole: The study put some 150 TCR beta chains on its list as cytomegalovirus-associated. Several of the most significant clusters appeared, in a later analysis, to be linked to common viral pathogens.

CDR3 length: 16 residues. Germline V CDR1 and CDR2: WSHSY, SAAADI. V shed 8 bases, J shed 0 bases, and the junction held 6 bases outside the gene matches. Of note for this clone: Antigen: not known.

A multiplex PCR was run with 60 Vbeta primers and 13 Jbeta primers. Assay used: immunoSEQ multiplex PCR; TCRdb lists only in-frame clones, some missing. The sample has about 55,000 clones; around 50% are singletons. The gene calls are TRBV10-2 and TRBJ2-6; TRBD1 matches at 8 bases. The sequenced sample was PBMCs. The sequence was obtained from a human donor in good health. The CDR3 bases are TGCGCCAGCGAGACAGGGGTAGTCTCTGGGGCCAACGTCCTGACTTTC. Protein product: CASETGVVSGANVLTF.